These T cell receptor beta chains were read from a single sample in a study of beta chain features in type 1 diabetes. Here immunoSEQ multiplex PCR was the method, and the copy in TCRdb shows in-frame clones only, minus some. The table has 680,000 or so clones, under 15% seen once; the top ten hold 0.022%. Sequenced sample: naive CD4+ T cells from blood. Receptors originate from a man between 18 and 29 years old with type 1 diabetes. CDR3s include the opening cysteine and the closing phenylalanine or tryptophan.

>TRBJ1-5|TRBV19
CASSDSYNQPQHF
>TRBJ1-5|TRBV6-6
CASSIGTENQPQHF
>TRBJ1-1|TRBV10-2
CASSEPWTGGTEAFF
>TRBJ2-3|TRBV19
CASSTKQGRADTQYF
>TRBJ1-6|TRBV9
CASSLQGLSDSPLHF
>TRBJ1-6|TRBV30
CASREAPNSPLHF
>TRBJ1-5|TRBV5-1
CASSTGQLNQPQHF
>TRBJ1-2|TRBV6-5
CASSYTNYGYTF
>TRBJ1-2|TRBV5-1
CASSSTQGATIYGYTF
>TRBJ1-1|TRBV11-3
CASSLVQGSTEAFF
>TRBJ2-6|TRBV7-9
CASSSTGTGANVLTF
>TRBJ1-2|TRBV15
CATSRDLVPASGYTF
>TRBJ1-6|TRBV7-9
CASSLVTVYNSPLHF
>TRBJ2-5|TRBV11-3
CASSPSAVGRQETQYF
>TRBJ2-1|TRBV7-9
CASSRAAGNEQFF
>TRBJ1-1|TRBV29-1
CSVEETPNTEAFF
>TRBJ1-2|TRBV30
CAWIPLDSANYGYTF
>TRBJ1-1|TRBV7-3
CASSSRGFTEAFF
>TRBJ1-2|TRBV29-1
CSVEDPQAGTSYGYTF
>TRBJ2-7|TRBV30
CAWSMNFGQPGHEQYF
>TRBJ1-1|TRBV6-1
CASSGGQLMNTEAFF
>TRBJ1-2|TRBV5-1
CASSLSGGAEYGYTF
>TRBJ2-1|TRBV6-5
CASSYFRPYNEQFF
>TRBJ1-1|TRBV4-2
CASSPGRGPNTEAFF
>TRBJ1-1|TRBV19
CASSGGSTEAFF
>TRBJ2-1|TRBV14
CASSQDRRSGGSGLNEQFF
>TRBJ1-4|TRBV28
CASSGQGLFEKLFF
>TRBJ2-7|TRBV5-4
CASSPQGTYEQYF
>TRBJ2-2|TRBV5-1
CASEEGAGMAGELFF
>TRBJ2-1|TRBV30
CAWSLLTQSSYNEQFF
>TRBJ1-2|TRBV2
CASRLDKTSNYGYTF
>TRBJ2-1|TRBV13
CASSRDRWDEQFF
>TRBJ1-1|TRBV5-4
CASSLDPDTEAFF
>TRBJ2-4|TRBV2
CASNRGGRAIQYF
>TRBJ1-2|TRBV30
CAWSVSANYGYTF
>TRBJ1-2|TRBV6-5
CASSYAPIANYGYTF
>TRBJ2-7|TRBV4-1
CASSQDIARLIYEQYF
>TRBJ2-7|TRBV6-1
CASSERAVFFYEQYF
>TRBJ1-1|TRBV30
CAWRKGGVNTEAFF
>TRBJ2-5|TRBV10-3
CAIRQQETQYF
>TRBJ1-6|TRBV10-3
CAISEWGQGSPLHF
>TRBJ2-5|TRBV14
CASSQTAGTIETQYF
>TRBJ2-7|TRBV29-1
CSVERGQGYEQYF
>TRBJ1-1|TRBV7-8
CASSRNLGGLNTEAFF
>TRBJ2-2|TRBV6-6
CASSYRQGSGTGELFF
>TRBJ2-5|TRBV2
CASSESRETQYF
>TRBJ2-5|TRBV7-6
CASSSGTAGETQYF
>TRBJ2-1|TRBV28
CASSLNPPYNEQFF
>TRBJ2-3|TRBV7-2
CASSPGGLRTDTQYF
>TRBJ1-2|TRBV30
CAWSVSSWAPYYGYTF
>TRBJ2-7|TRBV19
CASSPTGSSYEQYF
>TRBJ2-2|TRBV7-9
CASSHRETGELFF
>TRBJ1-2|TRBV2
CASSDQGEEYGYTF
>TRBJ1-1|TRBV6-1
CASIADGRSEAFF
>TRBJ1-2|TRBV14
CASSQDGFEGYTF
>TRBJ2-5|TRBV9
CASSVGGQGETQYF
>TRBJ2-7|TRBV10-3
CAIRGTGAYEQYF
>TRBJ2-1|TRBV30
CAWGGGYNEQFF
>TRBJ2-3|TRBV28
CASREDTRPDTQYF